These 3 T cell receptor beta chains were sequenced from one sample in a study of blood T cell repertoires in COVID-19. Sequencing used immunoSEQ multiplex PCR; TCRdb keeps in-frame clones, though not all of them. The table has approximately 200,000 clones, about 85% seen once. The specimen sequenced was peripheral blood. These receptors were taken from a woman aged 55-69 years who had recovered from COVID-19.

The rearrangement links TRBV5-3 to TRBJ1-6, with D unresolved. TRBV5-3 is sorted into the ORF group, with uncertain function. CDR3 length: 12 residues. The V end lost 4 bases, the J end lost 4 bases, and 3 bases lay between the germline ends. CDR3 loop: CARSVYNSPLHF. In DNA, the CDR3 is TGTGCCAGAAGCGTATATAATTCACCCCTCCACTTT.

In this sample, this clone turned up a few times. The J gene is TRBJ1-6, the V gene TRBV7-2; D is ambiguous. The CDR3 spans 19 residues. The germline CDR1 and CDR2 sequences are SGHTA and FQGNSA. Trimming left V 4 bases short and J 10 bases short, with 29 bases between. The CDR3 DNA reads as TGTGCCAGCAGCTCTAGAGGGTCCGGAGATCGAACGGGAAGCTCACCCCTCCACTTT. This codes for CASSSRGSGDRTGSSPLHF. Full variable domain (rest looked up from reference TRBV7-2 and TRBJ1-6): GAGVSQSPSNKVTEKGKDVELRCDPISGHTALYWYRQSLGQGLEFLIYFQGNSAPDKSGLPSDRFSAERTGGSVSTLTIQRTQQEDSAVYLCASSSRGSGDRTGSSPLHFGNGTRLTVT.

The genes are TRBV7-9 and TRBJ2-2; D is possibly TRBD2 (6 bases). The ends were cut back, 0 bases at V and 4 bases at J, with 6 bases in the middle. This CDR3 is 14 amino acids long. CDR1 and CDR2 (germline): SEHNR, FQNEAQ (reference sequence). The CDR3 DNA sequence: TGTGCCAGCAGCTTAGCGGGGGGCACCGGGGAGCTGTTTTTT. Translating gives CASSLAGGTGELFF.